A selection of T cell receptor beta chains follows, all from one sample in a study of early T cells in non-severe SARS-CoV-2 infection. TCRdb processed the 5' RACE reads anew with MiXCR; each CDR3 protein has one entry. The repertoire includes about 69,000 distinct CDR3 sequences, about 10% of them detected once, and around 5.5% sits in the top ten. Input material: whole blood. These receptors were collected from an adult who was a healthcare worker with PCR-confirmed SARS-CoV-2 infection or an uninfected control (not recorded which). Both conserved end residues are part of each CDR3. Each record gives: D gene, clone size, V gene, J gene, CDR3 DNA, CDR3 protein. A D gene is named only where the DNA matches it firmly. Size tells how often a clone was seen (once, few, many) or the class of an expanded clone, and some rows leave it out.

-,-,TRBV5-1,TRBJ1-1,TGCGCCAGCACTGAGGACAGACTGAACACTGAAGCTTTCTTT,CASTEDRLNTEAFF
TRBD2,many,TRBV5-1,TRBJ2-3,TGCGCCAGCAGCTTGGAAGGGAGGGCCGGCACAGATACGCAGTATTTT,CASSLEGRAGTDTQYF
-,many,TRBV7-2,TRBJ2-1,TGTGCCAGCAGCCGGCCAGTGAGTGAGCAGTTCTTC,CASSRPVSEQFF
-,-,TRBV3-1,TRBJ1-1,TGTGCCAGCAGCCAAGGGGCAGAAAGCAAAGCTTTCTTT,CASSQGAESKAFF
-,-,TRBV6-2/TRBV6-3,TRBJ1-1,TGTGCCACGTCGTGGGGGGGCACTGAAGCTTTCTTT,CATSWGGTEAFF
-,few,TRBV5-1,TRBJ2-1,TGCGCCAGCAGCTTGGTTGTGGGGGCAAGGGAGCAGTTCTTC,CASSLVVGAREQFF
-,few,TRBV7-2,TRBJ2-3,TGTGCCAGCAGCCCCGGGACTCTCGGAGATACGCAGTATTTT,CASSPGTLGDTQYF
-,few,TRBV7-9,TRBJ1-1,TGTGCCAGCAGCCCCGGGACAGAAGCTTTCTTT,CASSPGTEAFF
TRBD1,many,TRBV5-1,TRBJ2-1,TGCGCCAGCAGCCTCCATGGACAGGCCTCCTACAATGAGCAGTTCTTC,CASSLHGQASYNEQFF
TRBD2,-,TRBV30,TRBJ2-3,TGTGCCTGGAGTCTTGTAGCGGGGGCCGGAAGCACAGATACGCAGTATTTT,CAWSLVAGAGSTDTQYF
TRBD2,many,TRBV3-1,TRBJ2-1,TGTGCCAGCCGCGGGACTAGCGGGGGGCCCTACAATGAGCAGTTCTTC,CASRGTSGGPYNEQFF
TRBD1,-,TRBV29-1,TRBJ2-3,TGCAGCGTTTGCAGGGGGCAAGATACGCAGTATTTT,CSVCRGQDTQYF
-,few,TRBV4-2,TRBJ2-7,TGTGCCAGCAGCCAAGATGTCGGGCGGGAGCAGTACTTC,CASSQDVGREQYF
TRBD1,many,TRBV30,TRBJ2-6,TGTGCCTGGGGTACGGGACAGGGGGGTACTGGGGCCAACGTCCTGACTTTC,CAWGTGQGGTGANVLTF
-,many,TRBV20-1,TRBJ2-7,TGCAGTGCTAGGCTTACAGGGAGCTACGAGCAGTACTTC,CSARLTGSYEQYF
TRBD1,few,TRBV6-5,TRBJ2-2,TGTGCCAGCAGTAGACAGGGTAGCACGTGGCCCGGGGAGCTGTTTTTT,CASSRQGSTWPGELFF
-,many,TRBV3-1,TRBJ2-7,TGTGCCAGCAGCCAAGCATACGAGCAGTACTTC,CASSQAYEQYF
-,few,TRBV20-1,TRBJ2-7,TGCAGTGCTAGAGATAGTGATGCCTACGAGCAGTACTTC,CSARDSDAYEQYF
-,few,TRBV7-3,TRBJ1-1,TGTGCCAGCAGCCGTAATCAGGGGAACACTGAAGCTTTCTTT,CASSRNQGNTEAFF
-,-,TRBV29-1,TRBJ2-5,TGCAGCGCCTACAACGAAGAGACCCAGTACTTC,CSAYNEETQYF
TRBD1,-,TRBV6-6,TRBJ2-2,TGTGCCAGCAGCCGGGACAGCCTAAACACCGGGGAGCTGTTTTTT,CASSRDSLNTGELFF
-,-,TRBV7-3,TRBJ2-2,TGTGCCAGCAGCCCCTTACGGACTGACAACGGGGAGCTGTTTTTT,CASSPLRTDNGELFF
-,many,TRBV20-1,TRBJ1-6,TGCAGTGCTAGAGAACGGTATAATTCACCCCTCCACTTT,CSARERYNSPLHF
-,few,TRBV2,TRBJ2-1,TGTGCCAGCAGTCCGGTAAACTCCTACAATGAGCAGTTCTTC,CASSPVNSYNEQFF
TRBD1,many,TRBV2,TRBJ1-1,TGTGCCAGCAGAGGGGACAGGGTTACGGACACTGAAGCTTTCTTT,CASRGDRVTDTEAFF
-,-,TRBV7-9,TRBJ2-3,TGTGCCAGCAGCACGAGACAGTTCACAGATACGCAGTATTTT,CASSTRQFTDTQYF
TRBD1,medium-sized,TRBV10-2,TRBJ1-1,TGCGCCAGCAGTGGTGGGACAGCCAACACTGAAGCTTTCTTT,CASSGGTANTEAFF
TRBD1,many,TRBV4-1,TRBJ1-1,TGCGCCAGCAGCCAAGCGGGAGGGGGCATAGACACTGAAGCTTTCTTT,CASSQAGGGIDTEAFF
-,few,TRBV18,TRBJ2-5,TGTGCCAGCTCACCCGATTGGACGGCCCCGGGGACCCAGTACTTC,CASSPDWTAPGTQYF
-,many,TRBV9,TRBJ1-6,TGTGCCAGCAGCGTCTCAAACAATTCACCCCTCCACTTT,CASSVSNNSPLHF
TRBD1,-,TRBV6-1,TRBJ1-5,TGTGCCAGCAGTGCACGAGGGGGCACGGGTCAGCCCCAGCATTTT,CASSARGGTGQPQHF
-,many,TRBV6-5,TRBJ1-1,TGTGCCAGCAAAACAGGGTGGGCGAACACTGAAGCTTTCTTT,CASKTGWANTEAFF
-,few,TRBV29-1,TRBJ2-7,TGCAGCGTTGTGGGGTCCAGCCACGAGCAGTACTTC,CSVVGSSHEQYF
-,-,TRBV29-1,TRBJ1-1,TGCAGCGTTGGGGTGGCTTTCAGGGGCCCAGGAGCTTTCTTT,CSVGVAFRGPGAFF
-,-,TRBV6-6,TRBJ1-2,TGTGCCAGCAGTTTCGGACAGACGGACTATGGCTACACCTTC,CASSFGQTDYGYTF
-,-,TRBV10-2,TRBJ2-4,TGCGCCAGCAGTTCGGGACAAGTTGACATTCAGTACTTC,CASSSGQVDIQYF
-,many,TRBV7-3,TRBJ2-5,TGTGCCAGCAGCTTAATAATGGCAGGGGGGAACAAGACCCAGTACTTC,CASSLIMAGGNKTQYF
TRBD1,-,TRBV18,TRBJ2-4,TGTGCCAGCTCACCGCCGGACAGGGGACTAGCCAAAAACATTCAGTACTTC,CASSPPDRGLAKNIQYF
-,many,TRBV18,TRBJ1-1,TGTGCCAGCTCACCGCTAGGGAATACTGAAGCTTTCTTT,CASSPLGNTEAFF
-,-,TRBV7-9,TRBJ2-2,TGTGCCAGCCAGACCGGACTGACGAACACCGGGGAGCTGTTTTTT,CASQTGLTNTGELFF
-,many,TRBV3-2,TRBJ1-3,TGTGCCAGCAGCCAATCGGTCCGGGACAGCTCTGGAAACACCATATATTTT,CASSQSVRDSSGNTIYF
TRBD2,few,TRBV7-8,TRBJ2-5,TGTGCCAGCAGCTTAGAGGGGACTAGGACCGGAGAGACCCAGTACTTC,CASSLEGTRTGETQYF
-,many,TRBV6-2/TRBV6-3,TRBJ1-2,TGTGCCAGCAGTTACCTTCAGACAGCGTACTATGGCTACACCTTC,CASSYLQTAYYGYTF
TRBD2,many,TRBV10-3,TRBJ2-3,TGTGCCATCAGTGAGCCACCGCCGGGACTAGCGGTCACAGATACGCAGTATTTT,CAISEPPPGLAVTDTQYF
TRBD2,few,TRBV28,TRBJ2-2,TGTGCCAGCAGTTTTGCGGCTAGCGGGAAGGCCGGGGAGCTGTTTTTT,CASSFAASGKAGELFF
-,many,TRBV3-1,TRBJ1-1,TGTGCCAGCATTCTCTCCACAGTCAACACTGAAGCTTTCTTT,CASILSTVNTEAFF
TRBD2,many,TRBV7-2,TRBJ2-5,TGTGCCAGCAGTTCGATGGGGGGGACCCAAGAGACCCAGTACTTC,CASSSMGGTQETQYF
-,many,TRBV12-3/TRBV12-4,TRBJ2-3,TGTGCCAGCAGTTTCCCCGTGGGCACAGATACGCAGTATTTT,CASSFPVGTDTQYF
TRBD2,many,TRBV7-9,TRBJ2-2,TGTGCCAGCAGCTTAGCGGTCGACGGCGGGGGAGCCACCGGGGAGCTGTTTTTT,CASSLAVDGGGATGELFF
TRBD2,many,TRBV20-1,TRBJ2-1,TGCAGTGCTAGCGGGGGGGCCTTGAATGAGCAGTTCTTC,CSASGGALNEQFF
-,few,TRBV28,TRBJ1-2,TGTGCCAGCAGTCCGACAGCCGGCTATGGCTACACCTTC,CASSPTAGYGYTF
TRBD1,-,TRBV5-4,TRBJ2-7,TGTGCCAGCAGCACCGAGGGGGCATCCTACGAGCAGTACTTC,CASSTEGASYEQYF
-,few,TRBV19,TRBJ2-7,TGTGCCAGTAGTATAGGGGCGGCCCAGGGCGTCCACGAGCAGTACTTC,CASSIGAAQGVHEQYF
TRBD1,-,TRBV12-3/TRBV12-4,TRBJ2-1,TGTGCCAGCAGTTCTCTAACAGGGGGAAACTCCTACAATGAGCAGTTCTTC,CASSSLTGGNSYNEQFF
-,many,TRBV10-3,TRBJ2-7,TGTGCCATCAGTGAGTCGATAGGGGCATCCTACGAGCAGTACTTC,CAISESIGASYEQYF